The source of this T cell receptor (beta chain) is a study of cytomegalovirus exposure and HLA in healthy donors. Study context: Early release data held some 80 million unique TCRs from HLA-typed donors.

Germline assignment: CDR1 SGHRS and CDR2 YFSETQ. The CDR3 consists of 14 residues. Overall study findings and caveats: With high specificity and sensitivity, the classifier reportedly diagnosed cytomegalovirus status. TCR beta V- and J-gene trimming was later associated with a missense DCLRE1C variant. CMV serostatus was the sole immune exposure information available.

Note on this clone: Antigen: not known.

The PCR made use of 60 Vbeta and 13 Jbeta primers. Profiled with immunoSEQ multiplex PCR; TCRdb holds only in-frame clones, not every one. The sample records under 250,000 clones, over 60% being singletons. This receptor was obtained from a man between 18 and 35 years old in good health and CMV-seronegative. Source material: PBMCs. The genes are TRBV5-1 and TRBJ2-5; 11 bases line up with TRBD1. The end of the DNA fits TRBJ2-7 better, so the J call may be wrong. CDR3 bases: TGCGCCAGCAGCACGGGACAGGGGGAGTACGAGCAGTACTTC. It yields the protein CASSTGQGEYEQYF.